The rows below give T cell receptor beta chains drawn from one sample of a study of cytomegalovirus exposure and HLA in healthy donors. Produced via immunoSEQ multiplex PCR; TCRdb's table is partial and in-frame only. The specimen's table records roughly 120,000 clones. The specimen was PBMCs. These TCRs come from a man aged 18 to 29 in good health and CMV-seronegative. The CDR3 runs from the conserved cysteine through the conserved F or W. The D gene is left open where the match is weak.

CDR3aa: CAGDRDRGYNEQFF; CDR3nt: TGTGCCGGGGACCGGGACAGGGGTTACAATGAGCAGTTCTTC; d_gene: TRBD1; j_gene: TRBJ2-1; v_gene: TRBV30
CDR3aa: CSAGDRDSYGYTF; CDR3nt: TGCAGCGCCGGGGACAGGGACTCCTATGGCTACACCTTC; d_gene: TRBD1; j_gene: TRBJ1-2; v_gene: TRBV29-1
CDR3aa: CSGRTGAPNYGYTF; CDR3nt: TGCAGCGGACGAACAGGGGCCCCCAACTATGGCTACACCTTC; d_gene: TRBD1; j_gene: TRBJ1-2; v_gene: TRBV29-1
CDR3aa: CASQTPQGMNTEAFF; CDR3nt: TGTGCCAGCCAAACACCACAGGGAATGAACACTGAAGCTTTCTTT; d_gene: NA; j_gene: TRBJ1-1; v_gene: TRBV28
CDR3aa: CASSLEAGSSYNEQFF; CDR3nt: TGCGCCAGCAGCTTGGAGGCGGGTAGCTCCTACAATGAGCAGTTCTTC; d_gene: NA; j_gene: TRBJ2-1; v_gene: TRBV5-1
CDR3aa: CASSLSPMTQGLVHGYTF; CDR3nt: TGTGCCAGCAGCTTAAGCCCAATGACACAGGGCCTCGTTCATGGCTACACCTTC; d_gene: NA; j_gene: TRBJ1-2; v_gene: TRBV5-5
CDR3aa: CASSPTGTVNSEQYF; CDR3nt: TGTGCCAGCAGCCCTACCGGGACAGTAAACTCCGAGCAGTACTTC; d_gene: TRBD1; j_gene: TRBJ2-7; v_gene: TRBV7-9
CDR3aa: CASSSATGGIEKLFF; CDR3nt: TGTGCCAGCAGCTCCGCGACAGGTGGGATTGAAAAACTGTTTTTT; d_gene: NA; j_gene: TRBJ1-4; v_gene: TRBV7-6
CDR3aa: CASSLGGDYGYTF; CDR3nt: TGTGCCAGCAGCTTAGGGGGAGACTATGGCTACACCTTC; d_gene: NA; j_gene: TRBJ1-2; v_gene: TRBV7-8
CDR3aa: CASSTETSGVVWYEQFF; CDR3nt: TGTGCCAGCTCAACCGAGACTAGCGGGGTCGTATGGTATGAGCAGTTCTTC; d_gene: TRBD2; j_gene: TRBJ2-1; v_gene: TRBV18
CDR3aa: CASTPPGQGNEKLFF; CDR3nt: TGTGCCAGCACGCCACCGGGACAGGGGAATGAAAAACTGTTTTTT; d_gene: TRBD1; j_gene: TRBJ1-4; v_gene: TRBV28
CDR3aa: CASSTDLTGYTEAFF; CDR3nt: TGTGCCAGTAGTACGGACTTGACAGGGTACACTGAAGCTTTCTTT; d_gene: TRBD1; j_gene: TRBJ1-1; v_gene: TRBV19
CDR3aa: CASSEDQGHGYTF; CDR3nt: TGTGCCAGCAGTGAAGATCAGGGGCATGGCTACACCTTC; d_gene: NA; j_gene: TRBJ1-2; v_gene: TRBV2
CDR3aa: CAIRDSKMRDQPQHF; CDR3nt: TGTGCCATCCGGGACAGCAAGATGCGCGATCAGCCCCAGCATTTT; d_gene: TRBD1; j_gene: TRBJ1-5; v_gene: TRBV5-4
CDR3aa: CSARTSVYNEQFF; CDR3nt: TGCAGCGCCAGGACTAGTGTCTACAATGAGCAGTTCTTC; d_gene: TRBD2; j_gene: TRBJ2-1; v_gene: TRBV29-1
CDR3aa: CASSYHPRTGSQPQHF; CDR3nt: TGTGCCAGCAGTTACCACCCGAGGACAGGGAGTCAGCCCCAGCATTTT; d_gene: TRBD1; j_gene: TRBJ1-5; v_gene: TRBV6-5
CDR3aa: CASSWTGAPYEQYF; CDR3nt: TGTGCCAGCAGTTGGACAGGGGCCCCCTACGAGCAGTACTTC; d_gene: TRBD1; j_gene: TRBJ2-7; v_gene: TRBV28
CDR3aa: CASSPSRDMFSGYGYTF; CDR3nt: TGCGCCAGCAGCCCGTCCCGGGACATGTTTTCTGGCTATGGCTACACCTTC; d_gene: NA; j_gene: TRBJ1-2; v_gene: TRBV4-1
CDR3aa: CASSIFHRQGVGYGYTF; CDR3nt: TGTGCCAGTAGTATATTCCATCGACAGGGAGTGGGGTATGGCTACACCTTC; d_gene: TRBD1; j_gene: TRBJ1-2; v_gene: TRBV19
CDR3aa: CASSGGSPYEQYF; CDR3nt: TGTGCCAGCAGCGGGGGGAGCCCCTACGAGCAGTACTTC; d_gene: TRBD2; j_gene: TRBJ2-7; v_gene: TRBV27
CDR3aa: CASSSGPRGYEQYF; CDR3nt: TGTGCCAGCAGCTCTGGCCCGCGGGGATACGAGCAGTACTTC; d_gene: NA; j_gene: TRBJ2-7; v_gene: TRBV5-4
CDR3aa: CASSYLDSTNQPQHF; CDR3nt: TGTGCCAGCAGCTATCTCGACAGTACCAATCAGCCCCAGCATTTT; d_gene: NA; j_gene: TRBJ1-5; v_gene: TRBV5-6
CDR3aa: CASSMAERGEAFF; CDR3nt: TGTGCCAGTAGTATGGCTGAGCGTGGTGAAGCTTTCTTT; d_gene: NA; j_gene: TRBJ1-1; v_gene: TRBV19
CDR3aa: CASSPGQNEKLFF; CDR3nt: TGTGCCAGCTCACCAGGCCAGAATGAAAAACTGTTTTTT; d_gene: NA; j_gene: TRBJ1-4; v_gene: TRBV18
CDR3aa: CASSLQGPNQPQHF; CDR3nt: TGTGCCAGTAGTCTACAGGGGCCCAATCAGCCCCAGCATTTT; d_gene: TRBD1; j_gene: TRBJ1-5; v_gene: TRBV19
CDR3aa: CAWNIGQGATHEQYF; CDR3nt: TGTGCCTGGAATATTGGGCAGGGGGCGACCCACGAGCAGTACTTC; d_gene: TRBD1; j_gene: TRBJ2-7; v_gene: TRBV30
CDR3aa: CASSMGSDRGEKLFF; CDR3nt: TGTGCCAGTAGTATGGGATCCGACAGGGGTGAAAAACTGTTTTTT; d_gene: TRBD1; j_gene: TRBJ1-4; v_gene: TRBV19
CDR3aa: CASSGLTGNQPQHF; CDR3nt: TGTGCCAGCAGTGGATTGACAGGGAATCAGCCCCAGCATTTT; d_gene: TRBD1; j_gene: TRBJ1-5; v_gene: TRBV6-1
CDR3aa: CASSERQGGNQPQHF; CDR3nt: TGTGCCAGCAGTGAAAGACAGGGTGGCAATCAGCCCCAGCATTTT; d_gene: TRBD1; j_gene: TRBJ1-5; v_gene: TRBV27
CDR3aa: CASSPSGGINYGYTF; CDR3nt: TGCGCCAGCAGCCCGTCAGGGGGGATTAACTATGGCTACACCTTC; d_gene: TRBD1; j_gene: TRBJ1-2; v_gene: TRBV5-1
CDR3aa: CASSPWTGAGSPLHF; CDR3nt: TGTGCCAGCAGCCCGTGGACAGGGGCCGGTTCACCCCTCCACTTT; d_gene: TRBD1; j_gene: TRBJ1-6; v_gene: TRBV7-9
CDR3aa: CAWSPPISSGKYNEQFF; CDR3nt: TGTGCCTGGAGTCCCCCTATTTCTAGCGGGAAGTACAATGAGCAGTTCTTC; d_gene: TRBD2; j_gene: TRBJ2-1; v_gene: TRBV30
CDR3aa: CASNYFSRQPQHF; CDR3nt: TGTGCCAGCAATTATTTCAGCAGGCAGCCCCAGCATTTT; d_gene: NA; j_gene: TRBJ1-5; v_gene: TRBV28
CDR3aa: CASSYPGAPRDRWTEAFF; CDR3nt: TGTGCCAGCAGTTACCCGGGTGCACCCCGGGACAGGTGGACTGAAGCTTTCTTT; d_gene: TRBD1; j_gene: TRBJ1-1; v_gene: TRBV6-7
CDR3aa: CASSPETGGNTEAFF; CDR3nt: TGTGCCAGCTCACCAGAGACAGGGGGGAACACTGAAGCTTTCTTT; d_gene: TRBD1; j_gene: TRBJ1-1; v_gene: TRBV18
CDR3aa: CASSEFGGLYNEQFF; CDR3nt: TGTGCCAGCAGTGAATTTGGGGGGTTATACAATGAGCAGTTCTTC; d_gene: NA; j_gene: TRBJ2-1; v_gene: TRBV6-1
CDR3aa: CAWTATNEKLFF; CDR3nt: TGTGCCTGGACCGCAACTAATGAAAAACTGTTTTTT; d_gene: NA; j_gene: TRBJ1-4; v_gene: TRBV30
CDR3aa: CASSPRTGGGSEAFF; CDR3nt: TGTGCCAGCAGTCCCAGGACAGGGGGTGGTAGTGAAGCTTTCTTT; d_gene: TRBD1; j_gene: TRBJ1-1; v_gene: TRBV2
CDR3aa: CASSLVSGTPSGANVLTF; CDR3nt: TGTGCCAGCAGCTTAGTTTCCGGGACACCCTCTGGGGCCAACGTCCTGACTTTC; d_gene: NA; j_gene: TRBJ2-6; v_gene: TRBV7-2
CDR3aa: CASSEPDRVLYGYTF; CDR3nt: TGTGCCAGCAGCGAGCCTGACAGGGTTCTTTATGGCTACACCTTC; d_gene: TRBD1; j_gene: TRBJ1-2; v_gene: TRBV6-1
CDR3aa: CASTQWGVRQNTEAFF; CDR3nt: TGTGCCAGTACCCAATGGGGGGTCAGGCAGAACACTGAAGCTTTCTTT; d_gene: NA; j_gene: TRBJ1-1; v_gene: TRBV19
CDR3aa: CASSLQSTGEAFF; CDR3nt: TGCGCCAGCAGCCTCCAATCGACAGGAGAAGCTTTCTTT; d_gene: NA; j_gene: TRBJ1-1; v_gene: TRBV5-1
CDR3aa: CASSNKRGVDTDTQYF; CDR3nt: TGTGCCAGCAGTAATAAACGGGGGGTCGACACAGATACGCAGTATTTT; d_gene: TRBD2; j_gene: TRBJ2-3; v_gene: TRBV5-4
CDR3aa: CASSFNTGELFF; CDR3nt: TGTGCCAGCTCCTTTAACACCGGGGAGCTGTTTTTT; d_gene: NA; j_gene: TRBJ2-2; v_gene: TRBV27
CDR3aa: CAWILWPLGYTF; CDR3nt: TGTGCCTGGATATTGTGGCCCCTTGGCTACACCTTC; d_gene: NA; j_gene: TRBJ1-2; v_gene: TRBV30
CDR3aa: CASSAGPPGTEAFF; CDR3nt: TGTGCCAGCAGCGCGGGACCGCCGGGCACTGAAGCTTTCTTT; d_gene: NA; j_gene: TRBJ1-1; v_gene: TRBV11-3
CDR3aa: CASSSRQGVYEQYF; CDR3nt: TGTGCCAGCAGTTCTAGACAGGGGGTCTACGAGCAGTACTTC; d_gene: TRBD1; j_gene: TRBJ2-7; v_gene: TRBV2
CDR3aa: CASSSPTLGQGAGGYTF; CDR3nt: TGTGCCAGCAGTTCCCCCACGCTTGGACAGGGGGCTGGCGGCTACACCTTC; d_gene: TRBD1; j_gene: TRBJ1-2; v_gene: TRBV7-8
CDR3aa: CATNDWRKGQFF; CDR3nt: TGTGCCACGAACGACTGGAGGAAGGGGCAGTTCTTC; d_gene: NA; j_gene: TRBJ2-1; v_gene: TRBV19
CDR3aa: CASSDGRALNTEAFF; CDR3nt: TGTGCCAGCAGTGACGGGAGGGCCCTAAACACTGAAGCTTTCTTT; d_gene: NA; j_gene: TRBJ1-1; v_gene: TRBV2
CDR3aa: CASCANPGQGERVTNEKLFF; CDR3nt: TGTGCCAGCTGCGCTAATCCGGGACAGGGGGAAAGAGTAACTAATGAAAAACTGTTTTTT; d_gene: TRBD1; j_gene: TRBJ1-4; v_gene: TRBV5-1
CDR3aa: CASSPQTGGDTEAFF; CDR3nt: TGTGCCAGTAGTCCCCAGACAGGGGGAGACACTGAAGCTTTCTTT; d_gene: TRBD1; j_gene: TRBJ1-1; v_gene: TRBV19
CDR3aa: CSVQGGPNSPLHF; CDR3nt: TGCAGCGTGCAGGGAGGTCCTAATTCACCCCTCCACTTT; d_gene: NA; j_gene: TRBJ1-6; v_gene: TRBV29-1